Following are 19 T cell receptor beta chains from one sample sequenced in a study of T-cell reconstitution after alpha-beta-depleted transplantation in children. Unique molecular identifiers were used to barcode this TCRbeta library. MiXCR, applied by TCRdb to the PCR reads, yields one record per CDR3 protein. The sample yields around 400,000 distinct CDR3 sequences, 9.5% to 13% seen once. The sequenced sample was PBMCs from the stem cell graft donor, obtained from the stem cell graft. The receptors here all came from a human donor who donated a stem cell graft to a child with acute myeloid leukemia.

This clonotype was recorded a few times. The chain couples TRBV7-8 to TRBJ2-3, with D perhaps TRBD1 or TRBD2 (5 bases each). Trimming stripped 5 bases from V and 11 bases from J, with 11 bases between. Germline assignment: CDR1 SGHVS and CDR2 FQNEAQ. The CDR3 has 11 amino acids. CDR3 DNA sequence: TGTGCCAGCAGCCCGGCTGGGGGGCAGTATTTT. Its translation is CASSPAGGQYF.

This clonotype was observed a few times. This may stem from a read error, because a much larger clone lies one nucleotide away. The chain employs TRBV29-1 and TRBJ2-5, with D maybe TRBD1 (5 bases). This CDR3 has 10 residues. Germline V gives CDR1 SQVTM, CDR2 ANQGSEA. The V end was cut by 5 bases, the J end by 4 bases, with 5 bases between. Here the CDR3 reads CSVQGETQYF. The CDR3 DNA sequence: TGCAGCGTTCAGGGAGAGACCCAGTACTTC. Supplemented by reference TRBV29-1 and TRBJ2-5, the full variable domain reads SAVISQKPSRDICQRGTSLTIQCQVDSQVTMMFWYRQQPGQSLTLIATANQGSEATYESGFVIDKFPISRPNLTFSTLTVSNMSPEDSSIYLCSVQGETQYFGPGTRLLVL.

This clonotype occurred a few times. V gene TRBV2 combines with J gene TRBJ1-6; tentative D call: TRBD1 (5 bases). Trimming cost V 5 bases and J 13 bases, with 15 bases left between them. Germline V CDR1 and CDR2: SNHLY, FYNNEI. The CDR3 spans 13 residues. CDR3 residues: CASSPGASRPLHF. CDR3 sequence (DNA): TGTGCCAGCAGTCCCGGGGCAAGTAGGCCCCTCCACTTT.

Ten or more counts support this clonotype. V is TRBV15 and J is TRBJ2-3; no clear D. V was pared by 0 bases and J by 3 bases, with 10 bases between. Per germline, CDR1 LNHNV and CDR2 YYDKDF (reference sequence). CDR3 length: 15 residues. The CDR3 DNA reads TGTGCCACCAGCAGAGATGTCTTCCCGACAGATACGCAGTATTTT. This sequence encodes CATSRDVFPTDTQYF.

This clonotype was counted at least ten times. The chain uses TRBV20-1 and TRBJ2-1, with 9 bases lining up with TRBD2. The junction had 10 bases not matched to a gene; V was cut back by 6 bases and J by 4 bases. This CDR3 has 15 residues. The germline V gene encodes CDR1 DFQATT and CDR2 SNEGSKA (reference sequence). The CDR3 DNA reads as TGCAGTGCGGGTATGGGCCTAGCGGGATACAATGAGCAGTTCTTC. Translating gives CSAGMGLAGYNEQFF.

This clonotype appeared a few times. The chain links TRBV5-5 to TRBJ2-3; TRBD1 is a possible D gene (6 bases). The germline gives CDR1 SGHKS, CDR2 YYEKEE (reference sequence). Trimming took 2 bases from V and 1 from J, leaving 8 bases between them. The CDR3 is 14 amino acids. The CDR3 is CASSFTGRTDTQYF. DNA of the CDR3: TGTGCCAGCAGCTTCACAGGGCGCACAGATACGCAGTATTTT. Drawing the rest from reference TRBV5-5 and TRBJ2-3, the complete variable domain is DAGVTQSPTHLIKTRGQQVTLRCSPISGHKSVSWYQQVLGQGPQFIFQYYEKEERGRGNFPDRFSARQFPNYSSELNVNALLLGDSALYLCASSFTGRTDTQYFGPGTRLTVL.

This clonotype was seen only a few times. This chain connects TRBV20-1 to TRBJ2-4, with D possibly matching TRBD2 (6 bases). The CDR3 is 18 residues long. Germline CDR1 is DFQATT and CDR2 is SNEGSKA (reference sequence). V lost 5 bases, J lost 0 bases, and 23 bases lay in between. CDR3 nucleotides: TGCAGTGCTTGGGACTCCGCTCGGGGTATAGTAGCCAAAAACATTCAGTACTTC. Translated: CSAWDSARGIVAKNIQYF.

This clonotype was counted ten times or more. The chain couples TRBV7-9 to TRBJ1-1, with a tentative D call TRBD1 (5 bases). CDR1 and CDR2 (germline): SEHNR, FQNEAQ (reference sequence). This CDR3 is built from 13 residues. V was pared by 4 bases and J by 1 base, with 7 bases between. The CDR3 nucleotides are TGTGCCAGCAGCTACGGGGCGAACACTGAAGCTTTCTTT. As protein: CASSYGANTEAFF.

This clonotype occurred a few times. The chain combines TRBV7-9 with TRBJ1-4; D uncertain. The V gene lost 2 bases and the J gene lost 6 bases, with 13 bases spanning the gap. Per germline, CDR1 SEHNR and CDR2 FQNEAQ (reference sequence). The CDR3 is made up of 15 amino acids. CDR3 sequence (DNA): TGTGCCAGCAGCTTAAGCCTACAAGGACATGAAAAACTGTTTTTT. It yields the protein CASSLSLQGHEKLFF.

The chain employs TRBV5-1 and TRBJ2-2; either TRBD1 or TRBD2 may supply D (5 bases each). Germline CDR1 SGHRS, CDR2 YFSETQ. There are 17 residues in the CDR3. V was trimmed by 3 bases and J by 7 bases, leaving 22 bases between them. The CDR3 here is CASSSAQAFGGRGELFF. The CDR3 DNA follows: TGCGCCAGCAGCTCCGCGCAGGCCTTTGGGGGTCGCGGGGAGCTGTTTTTT.

This sequence joins TRBV20-1 and TRBJ2-1; tentative D call: TRBD2 (5 bases). This CDR3 contains 13 residues. Trimming removed 2 bases at V and 4 bases at J, with 9 bases between. Germline CDR1 reads DFQATT; CDR2 reads SNEGSKA (reference sequence). The CDR3 loop is CSARRAVYNEQFF. CDR3 sequence (DNA): TGCAGTGCTAGACGAGCGGTTTACAATGAGCAGTTCTTC.

This clonotype was found many times. The chain couples TRBV6-4 to TRBJ2-2; 11 bases are shared with TRBD2. V lost 5 bases to trimming and J lost 1 base; unmatched junction nucleotides: 3. The CDR3 sequence is 16 residues long. Per germline, CDR1 MRHNA and CDR2 SNTAGT. CDR3 loop: CASSPLAGGNTGELFF. The CDR3 coding sequence is TGTGCCAGCAGTCCGCTAGCGGGAGGGAACACCGGGGAGCTGTTTTTT.

This clonotype appeared a few times. The genes are TRBV29-1 and TRBJ1-3; 7 positions match TRBD1. The CDR3 runs to 13 residues. Germline trimming cut 7 bases from V and 2 bases from J; bases unmatched to any gene: 5. The germline V gene has CDR1 SQVTM and CDR2 ANQGSEA. The DNA for the CDR3 is TGCAGCGGGAATACAGGGGCTGGAAACACCATATATTTT. Its protein is CSGNTGAGNTIYF.

This clonotype was counted only a few times. The chain joins TRBV11-1 to TRBJ2-2; 9 nucleotides match TRBD2. Trimming removed 2 bases from V and 6 bases from J; junction bases left unmatched: 19. This CDR3 is 20 amino acids long. CDR1 is SGHAT, CDR2 FQDESV, per germline (reference sequence). The CDR3 sequence is CASSLRPLSGTSSRAGELFF. CDR3 coding DNA: TGTGCCAGCAGCTTACGCCCCCTATCCGGGACTAGCTCCCGTGCCGGGGAGCTGTTTTTT.

This clonotype was observed a few times. This chain connects TRBV29-1 to TRBJ2-1, with D possibly matching TRBD2 (5 bases). This CDR3 region has 15 residues. The germline V and J ends were trimmed by 3 bases and 2 bases, with 14 bases remaining between them. The V gene's germline CDR1 is SQVTM and CDR2 ANQGSEA. Written as DNA, the CDR3 is TGCAGCGTTGATAAGGCGAATAGCGCCTACAATGAGCAGTTCTTC. It yields the protein CSVDKANSAYNEQFF.

This clonotype was counted a few times. This rearrangement joins TRBV12-3 or TRBV12-4 to TRBJ2-7, with a weak D call TRBD1 (7 bases). V was clipped by 5 bases and J by 4 bases, with 18 bases between them. This CDR3 region has 15 residues. Here the CDR3 reads CASSDNRGGGYEQYF. Written as DNA, the CDR3 is TGTGCCAGCAGTGACAACAGGGGAGGCGGTTACGAGCAGTACTTC.

The table lists this clonotype with a few counts. The chain is built from TRBV4-1 and TRBJ2-7, with 12 bases fitting TRBD2. Germline trimming cut 0 bases from V and 0 bases from J; bases unmatched to any gene: 6. Germline V gene lookup returns CDR1 MGHRA and CDR2 YSYEKL. The CDR3 is made up of 18 amino acids. As DNA, the CDR3 is TGCGCCAGCAGCCAAGACCGAGGACTAGCGGGATTCTCCTACGAGCAGTACTTC. Encoded protein: CASSQDRGLAGFSYEQYF.

The gene calls are TRBV10-2 and TRBJ1-5; no definite D call. The CDR3 extends over 11 amino acids. Germline lookup yields CDR1 WSHSY and CDR2 SAAADI. Between the trimmed V and J ends, which lost 9 bases and 7 bases, there was a span of 10 bases. CDR3 nucleotides: TGCGCCAGTATACGCGAACAGCCCCAGCATTTT. Its protein is CASIREQPQHF.

V is TRBV12-3 or TRBV12-4 and J is TRBJ1-2, with a tentative D call TRBD1 (5 bases). The CDR3 runs 15 residues. The germline V and J ends were trimmed by 6 bases and 4 bases, with 18 bases remaining between them. CDR3 amino acids: CASSPIPGPIYGYTF. CDR3 DNA: TGTGCCAGCAGCCCGATCCCGGGACCGATCTATGGCTACACCTTC.